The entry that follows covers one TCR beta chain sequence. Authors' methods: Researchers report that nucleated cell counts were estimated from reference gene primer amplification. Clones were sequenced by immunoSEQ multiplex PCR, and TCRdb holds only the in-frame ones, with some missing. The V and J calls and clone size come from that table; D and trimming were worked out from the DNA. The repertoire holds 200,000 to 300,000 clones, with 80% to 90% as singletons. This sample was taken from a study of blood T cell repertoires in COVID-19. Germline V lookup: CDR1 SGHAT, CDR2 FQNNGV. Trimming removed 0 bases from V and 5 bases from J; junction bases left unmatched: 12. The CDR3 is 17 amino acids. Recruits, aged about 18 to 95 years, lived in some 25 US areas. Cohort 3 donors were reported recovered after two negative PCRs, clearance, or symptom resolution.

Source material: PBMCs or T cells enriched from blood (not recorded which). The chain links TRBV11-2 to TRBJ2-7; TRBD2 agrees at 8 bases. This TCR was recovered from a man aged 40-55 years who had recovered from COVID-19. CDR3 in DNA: TGTGCCAGCAGCTTAGATCGAGCCAGCGGGAGTAGGAACGAGCAGTACTTC. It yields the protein CASSLDRASGSRNEQYF.